A single T cell receptor (beta chain) is shown here with its context. The CDR3 loop spans 17 amino acids. The V gene end was trimmed by 0 bases and the J gene end by 0 bases; junction bases not matched to a gene: 0. The germline CDR1 and CDR2 sequences are SGHTA and FQGTGA. As processed by the authors: Amplified reference gene primers provided the basis for estimating nucleated cell counts. Measured with immunoSEQ multiplex PCR; TCRdb has only the in-frame clones, and not every one. The V and J calls and clone size are taken from that table; D and trimming were inferred from the DNA. The data contain about 150,000 clones, roughly nine tenths of them singletons. The record originates from a study of blood T cell repertoires in COVID-19. Study context: Some COVID-19 samples were acute and others convalescent; all came from the United States, Italy and Spain. T cells, B-cell-depleted T cells, or PBMCs provided the cDNA or gDNA that served as material.

The chain uses TRBV7-3 and TRBJ2-1; 12 nucleotides agree with TRBD2. Material: peripheral blood. The receptor was derived from a woman aged 70 to 79 with acute or convalescent COVID-19. Here the CDR3 DNA reads TGTGCCAGCAGCTTAACGACTAGCGGGAGCTCCTACAATGAGCAGTTCTTC. The encoded protein is CASSLTTSGSSYNEQFF.